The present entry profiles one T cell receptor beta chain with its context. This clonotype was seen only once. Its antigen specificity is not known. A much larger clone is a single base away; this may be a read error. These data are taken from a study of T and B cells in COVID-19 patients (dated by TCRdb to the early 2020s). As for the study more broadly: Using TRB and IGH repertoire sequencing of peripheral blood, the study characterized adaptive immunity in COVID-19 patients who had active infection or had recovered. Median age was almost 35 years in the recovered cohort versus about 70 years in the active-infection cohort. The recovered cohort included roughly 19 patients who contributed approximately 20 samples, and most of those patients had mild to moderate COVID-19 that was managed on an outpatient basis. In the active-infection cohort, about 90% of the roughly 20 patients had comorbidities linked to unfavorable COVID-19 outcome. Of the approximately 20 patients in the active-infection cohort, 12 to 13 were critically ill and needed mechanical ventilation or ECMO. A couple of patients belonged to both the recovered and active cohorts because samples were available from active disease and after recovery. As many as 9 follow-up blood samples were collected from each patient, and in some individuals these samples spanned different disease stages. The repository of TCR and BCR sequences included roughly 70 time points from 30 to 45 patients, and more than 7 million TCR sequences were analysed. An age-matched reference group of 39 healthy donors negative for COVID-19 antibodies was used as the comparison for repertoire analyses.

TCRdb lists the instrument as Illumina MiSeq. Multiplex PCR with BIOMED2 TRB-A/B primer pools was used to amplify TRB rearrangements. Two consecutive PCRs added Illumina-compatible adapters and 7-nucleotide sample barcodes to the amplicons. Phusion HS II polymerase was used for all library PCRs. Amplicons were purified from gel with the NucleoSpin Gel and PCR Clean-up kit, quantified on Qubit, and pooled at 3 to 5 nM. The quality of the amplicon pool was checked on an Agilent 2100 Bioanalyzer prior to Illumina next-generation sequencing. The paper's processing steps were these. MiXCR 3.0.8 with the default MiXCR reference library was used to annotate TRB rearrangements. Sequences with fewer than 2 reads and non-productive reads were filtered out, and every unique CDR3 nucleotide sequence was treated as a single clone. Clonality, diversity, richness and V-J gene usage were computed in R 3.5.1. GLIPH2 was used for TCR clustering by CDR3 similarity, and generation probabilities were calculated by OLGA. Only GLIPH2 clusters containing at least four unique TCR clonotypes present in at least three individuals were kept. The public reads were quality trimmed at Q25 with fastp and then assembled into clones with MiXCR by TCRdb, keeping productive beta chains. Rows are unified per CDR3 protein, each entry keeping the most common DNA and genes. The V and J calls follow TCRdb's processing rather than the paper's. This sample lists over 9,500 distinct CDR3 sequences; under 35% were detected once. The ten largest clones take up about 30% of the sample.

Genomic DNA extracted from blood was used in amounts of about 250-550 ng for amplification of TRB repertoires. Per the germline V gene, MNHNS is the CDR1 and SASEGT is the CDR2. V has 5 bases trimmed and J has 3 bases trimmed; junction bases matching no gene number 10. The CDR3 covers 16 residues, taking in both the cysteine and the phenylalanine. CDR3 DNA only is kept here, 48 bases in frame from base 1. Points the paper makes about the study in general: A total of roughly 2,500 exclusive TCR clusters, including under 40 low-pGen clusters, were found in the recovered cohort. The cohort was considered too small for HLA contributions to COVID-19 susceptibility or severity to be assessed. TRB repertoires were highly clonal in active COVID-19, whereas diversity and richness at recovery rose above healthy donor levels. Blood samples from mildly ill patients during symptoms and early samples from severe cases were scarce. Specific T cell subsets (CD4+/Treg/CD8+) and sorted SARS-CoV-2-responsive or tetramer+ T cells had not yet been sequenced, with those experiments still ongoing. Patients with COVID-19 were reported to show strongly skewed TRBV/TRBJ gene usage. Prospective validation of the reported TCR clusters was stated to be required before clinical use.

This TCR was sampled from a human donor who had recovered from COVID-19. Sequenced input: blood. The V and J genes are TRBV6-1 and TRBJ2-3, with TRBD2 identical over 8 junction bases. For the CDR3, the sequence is CASSYSGGLGTDTQYF. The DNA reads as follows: TGTGCCAGCAGTTACTCGGGGGGGTTAGGGACAGATACGCAGTATTTT.